Listed below are T cell receptor beta chains from one sample, sequenced in a study of blood T cells in healthy people across ages. TCRdb called the 5' RACE reads again in MiXCR, with one record for every CDR3 protein. Found here are some 1.4 million distinct CDR3 sequences, about 43% of them singletons; the top ten hold less than 8%. Source material: blood. These receptors all stem from a young woman in good health. Each CDR3 is given with its conserved first and last residue. A D gene is named only where the DNA matches it firmly. Clone size is not always given. Where it is, it says once, few, many or a class for expanded clones.

J gene: TRBJ2-1; V gene: TRBV24-1; clone size: .; D gene: TRBD2; CDR3 DNA: TGTGCCACCAGTGATACTCCGGGACTAGCATCATACAATGAGCAGTTCTTC; CDR3 protein: CATSDTPGLASYNEQFF
J gene: TRBJ1-1; V gene: TRBV6-5; clone size: .; D gene: .; CDR3 DNA: TGTGCCAGCAGTTACGGGGGACTGGCGAACACTGAAGCTTTCTTT; CDR3 protein: CASSYGGLANTEAFF
J gene: TRBJ1-4; V gene: TRBV6-1; clone size: few; D gene: .; CDR3 DNA: TGTGCCAGCAGTGAAGCGAGGGGGACGGAAGCAACTAATGAAAAACTGTTTTTT; CDR3 protein: CASSEARGTEATNEKLFF
J gene: TRBJ1-5; V gene: TRBV6-1; clone size: .; D gene: TRBD1; CDR3 DNA: TGTGCCAGCAGTCTGACAGGGAAAAATCAGCCCCAGCATTTT; CDR3 protein: CASSLTGKNQPQHF
J gene: TRBJ2-6; V gene: TRBV2; clone size: .; D gene: TRBD1; CDR3 DNA: TGTGCCAGGCGACAGGGGAAAGGGGCCAACGTCCTGACTTTC; CDR3 protein: CARRQGKGANVLTF
J gene: TRBJ2-3; V gene: TRBV4-2; clone size: once; D gene: TRBD2; CDR3 DNA: TGTGCCAGCAGCCATCCTAGCGGGAGTGTTATAGTGGGAGATACGCAGTATTTT; CDR3 protein: CASSHPSGSVIVGDTQYF
J gene: TRBJ2-7; V gene: TRBV20-1; clone size: .; D gene: .; CDR3 DNA: TGCAGTGCTAGAGAGCTCTACGAGCAGTACTTC; CDR3 protein: CSARELYEQYF
J gene: TRBJ1-4; V gene: TRBV6-2/TRBV6-3; clone size: .; D gene: .; CDR3 DNA: TGTGCCAGCAGTTCTCCGGACGGGGGAAAACTGTTTTTT; CDR3 protein: CASSSPDGGKLFF
J gene: TRBJ2-6; V gene: TRBV7-2; clone size: .; D gene: TRBD2; CDR3 DNA: TGTGCCAGCACCCTCCCCTCCGGGACTAGCTTCAAGGGGGGCAACGTCCTGACTTTC; CDR3 protein: CASTLPSGTSFKGGNVLTF
J gene: TRBJ2-1; V gene: TRBV4-1; clone size: few; D gene: TRBD1; CDR3 DNA: TGCGCCAGCAGCCAAGAAGTTACGACAGGGGGTCCAGGTAATGAGCAGTTCTTC; CDR3 protein: CASSQEVTTGGPGNEQFF
J gene: TRBJ2-3; V gene: TRBV20-1; clone size: few; D gene: .; CDR3 DNA: TGCAGTGCGGGGGAGCCCGCAGATACGCAGTATTTT; CDR3 protein: CSAGEPADTQYF
J gene: TRBJ2-2; V gene: TRBV6-2/TRBV6-3; clone size: .; D gene: .; CDR3 DNA: TGTGCCAGCAGATCAGGGAAACCCGCCGGGGAGCTGTTTTTT; CDR3 protein: CASRSGKPAGELFF
J gene: TRBJ2-1; V gene: TRBV14; clone size: few; D gene: .; CDR3 DNA: TGTGCCAGCAGCCCACCCCACGGGAACCCCCCCTACAATGAGCAGTTCTTC; CDR3 protein: CASSPPHGNPPYNEQFF
J gene: TRBJ2-4; V gene: TRBV5-1; clone size: .; D gene: TRBD2; CDR3 DNA: TGCGCCAGCAGCTTGTCGGGGTCCTTGCGGGAGCAGTACTTC; CDR3 protein: CASSLSGSLREQYF